This T cell receptor beta chain was recorded in a study of T cells in Graves' hyperthyroidism and ophthalmopathy. As for the study in general: Peripheral blood was obtained at initial diagnosis, preceding any treatment.

V shed 3 bases and J shed 0 bases, with 12 bases lying between them. Germline lookup yields CDR1 MNHNS and CDR2 SASEGT. The CDR3 totals 17 residues. Findings and caveats of the study: Median prediction lead before ophthalmopathy onset was around 7 months with the model. Ophthalmopathy and stable hyperthyroidism were separated by a 13 V-J model.

Researchers amplified the TCR beta CDR3 regions from RNA transcripts. The HTBI set primed first-round TCR CDR3 RT-PCR. TCRdb re-derived calls from the multiplex PCR reads in MiXCR, one entry per CDR3 protein. The table includes some 490,000 distinct CDR3 sequences, 20% to 25% detected once. A word on this clonotype: Its antigen is unknown.

Sample: blood. The genes are TRBV6-1 and TRBJ1-6; D is perhaps TRBD1 (5 bases). The origin of this receptor is a woman aged 70-85 years with Graves' ophthalmopathy. CDR3 sequence reads: CASSEGDVRSYNSPLHF. CDR3 bases: TGTGCCAGCAGTGAGGGGGACGTCCGCTCCTATAATTCACCCCTCCACTTT.